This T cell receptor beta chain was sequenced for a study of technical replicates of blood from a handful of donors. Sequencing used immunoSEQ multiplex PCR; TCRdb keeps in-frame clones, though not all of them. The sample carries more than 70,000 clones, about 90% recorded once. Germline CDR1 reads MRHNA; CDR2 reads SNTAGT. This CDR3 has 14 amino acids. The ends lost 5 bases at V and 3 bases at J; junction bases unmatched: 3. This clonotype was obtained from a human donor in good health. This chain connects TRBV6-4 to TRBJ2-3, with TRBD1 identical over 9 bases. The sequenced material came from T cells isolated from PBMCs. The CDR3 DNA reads TGTGCCAGCAGTTCGGGACAGGGAACAGATACGCAGTATTTT. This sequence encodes CASSSGQGTDTQYF.